The 29 T cell receptor beta chains presented below share a single source sample, sequenced in a study of technical replicates of blood from several donors. Profiling relied on immunoSEQ multiplex PCR, and the TCRdb table lists in-frame clones only, not all of them. The sample shows approximately 87,000 clones, around 92% of them seen only once. What was sequenced was T cells isolated from PBMCs. These receptors all come from a human donor in good health. Some clones in this sample may be carry-over from other donors' samples.

This chain links TRBV14 with TRBJ1-1; D uncertain. V was trimmed by 1 base and J by 7 bases, leaving 7 bases between them. Germline-derived CDR1 and CDR2 are SGHDN and FVKESK. The CDR3 runs 12 residues. CDR3 coding DNA: TGTGCCAGCAGCCAAGTACGACTTGAAGCTTTCTTT. Its protein product is CASSQVRLEAFF.

Only a few counts were recorded for this clone. The chain carries TRBV9 and TRBJ2-1; no clear D gene. V shed 3 bases and J shed 9 bases, with 16 bases lying between them. The CDR3 sequence is 14 residues long. Germline V gives CDR1 SGDLS, CDR2 YYNGEE. CDR3 in amino acids: CASSGEPSPREQFF. CDR3 bases: TGTGCCAGCAGCGGCGAACCCTCCCCACGTGAGCAGTTCTTC.

The gene calls are TRBV7-9 and TRBJ2-1; 9 bases line up with TRBD2. CDR1 and CDR2 from the germline V gene are SEHNR and FQNEAQ (reference sequence). The CDR3 spans 13 residues. V was clipped by 3 bases and J by 9 bases; unmatched bases: 3. CDR3 loop: CASSFGGGGEQFF. For the CDR3, the DNA is TGTGCCAGCAGCTTCGGCGGGGGGGGTGAGCAGTTCTTC.

The V gene is TRBV5-4, the J gene TRBJ1-4, with 8 positions matching TRBD1. Per germline, CDR1 SGHNT and CDR2 YYREEE (reference sequence). V was pared by 2 bases and J by 1 base, with 1 base of the junction left unmatched. CDR3 length equals 15 residues. Here the CDR3 reads CASSFDRGTNEKLFF. Written as DNA, the CDR3 is TGTGCCAGCAGCTTCGACAGGGGAACTAATGAAAAACTGTTTTTT.

The genes are TRBV6-5 and TRBJ2-2; D possibly corresponds to TRBD2 (6 bases). The CDR3 is 16 residues long. The germline V gene encodes CDR1 MNHEY and CDR2 SVGAGI. Trimming took 4 bases from V and 6 from J, leaving 18 bases between them. The CDR3 reads CASSWSGTYVPGELFF. The DNA for the CDR3 is TGTGCCAGCAGTTGGTCCGGGACTTATGTACCCGGGGAGCTGTTTTTT.

The count of this clone is one. This chain connects TRBV15 to TRBJ2-3; unclear D gene. Trimming removed 5 bases at V and 4 bases at J, with 16 bases between. In germline, CDR1 is LNHNV, CDR2 YYDKDF (reference sequence). The CDR3 is 15 residues long. The CDR3 region is CATSPLASVPDTQYF. The CDR3 DNA reads TGTGCCACCAGCCCCCTGGCCTCCGTTCCAGATACGCAGTATTTT.

This chain's CDR3 is CASSQAPTIYGYTF. Written as DNA, the CDR3 is TGTGCCAGCAGCCAAGCGCCAACTATCTATGGCTACACCTTC. V gene TRBV14 combines with J gene TRBJ1-2; D unclear. Trimming removed 1 base from V and 4 bases from J, with 10 bases in between. Germline CDR1 reads SGHDN; CDR2 reads FVKESK. There are 14 residues in the CDR3. Full variable domain (missing parts from reference TRBV14 and TRBJ1-2): EAGVTQFPSHSVIEKGQTVTLRCDPISGHDNLYWYRRVMGKEIKFLLHFVKESKQDESGMPNNRFLAERTGGTYSTLKVQPAELEDSGVYFCASSQAPTIYGYTFGSGTRLTVV.

V usage is TRBV28 and J usage is TRBJ2-7; perhaps TRBD2 as D (6 bases). V shed 3 bases and J shed 2 bases, with 11 bases lying between them. Germline V CDR1 and CDR2: MDHEN, SYDVKM. This CDR3 is built from 14 residues. In DNA form, the CDR3 reads TGTGCCAGCAGTTTCTTTGGGGAGGCCTACGAGCAGTACTTC. Translation: CASSFFGEAYEQYF.

V is TRBV11-3 and J is TRBJ2-2; TRBD1 agrees at 8 bases. This CDR3 has 14 residues. After removal of 11 bases from V and 4 bases from J, the junction contained 9 bases not matched to a gene. Germline CDR1 and CDR2: SGHNT and YENEEA. The CDR3 nucleotides are TGTGCCTCGCTCAGGGGGCCCTCCACCGGGGAGCTGTTTTTT. This encodes CASLRGPSTGELFF.

This clone was observed a single time. The chain has TRBV30 and TRBJ2-5; D is possibly TRBD2 (6 bases). The CDR3 consists of 13 residues. Germline CDR1 and CDR2: GTSNPN and SVGIG (reference sequence). V was pared by 3 bases and J by 7 bases, with 15 bases between. Here the CDR3 reads CAWRNGGGVTQYF. DNA of the CDR3: TGTGCCTGGAGAAATGGGGGAGGAGTGACCCAGTACTTC.

The chain recombines TRBV5-6 with TRBJ2-7, with D perhaps TRBD2 (6 bases). V gave up 3 bases and J gave up 7 bases, with 14 bases separating them. Germline-derived CDR1 and CDR2 are SGHDT and YYEEEE. This CDR3 is built from 13 residues. CDR3 coding DNA: TGTGCCAGCAGCTCGGAGGGACCCGGGGAGCAGTACTTC. This codes for CASSSEGPGEQYF. Looking up the rest from reference TRBV5-6 and TRBJ2-7 gives the full variable domain: DAGVTQSPTHLIKTRGQQVTLRCSPKSGHDTVSWYQQALGQGPQFIFQYYEEEERQRGNFPDRFSGHQFPNYSSELNVNALLLGDSALYLCASSSEGPGEQYFGPGTRLTVT.

V and J are TRBV5-1 and TRBJ2-2; 8 bases map to TRBD1. This CDR3 has 16 amino acids. Germline lookup yields CDR1 SGHRS and CDR2 YFSETQ. J gave up 3 bases and V 4 bases, and 8 bases lay outside the gene matches. The CDR3 coding sequence is TGCGCCAGCAGCCCCACCCGACAGGGGTACACCGGGGAGCTGTTTTTT. It encodes CASSPTRQGYTGELFF.

This chain connects TRBV28 to TRBJ2-7; 7 nucleotides line up with TRBD2. Trimming cost V 5 bases and J 2 bases; bases outside gene matches: 9. Looked up from germline, CDR1 is MDHEN and CDR2 is SYDVKM. This CDR3 comprises 15 residues. This CDR3 reads CASSTPREDAYEQYF. CDR3 nucleotides: TGTGCCAGCAGTACCCCTCGGGAGGACGCCTACGAGCAGTACTTC.

This clone was recorded only once. The rearrangement uses TRBV5-6 and TRBJ2-7; 11 nucleotides align to TRBD1. Looked up from germline, CDR1 is SGHDT and CDR2 is YYEEEE. The ends lost 3 bases at V and 0 bases at J; junction bases unmatched: 2. This CDR3 is built from 15 residues. The CDR3, as DNA: TGTGCCAGCAGCTGGGACAGGGGGAGCTCCTACGAGCAGTACTTC. Translation gives CASSWDRGSSYEQYF. Supplemented by reference TRBV5-6 and TRBJ2-7, the full variable domain reads DAGVTQSPTHLIKTRGQQVTLRCSPKSGHDTVSWYQQALGQGPQFIFQYYEEEERQRGNFPDRFSGHQFPNYSSELNVNALLLGDSALYLCASSWDRGSSYEQYFGPGTRLTVT.

This chain uses TRBV28 with TRBJ1-2; 9 nucleotides line up with TRBD1. J gave up 8 bases and V 1 base, and 11 bases lay outside the gene matches. CDR3 size: 16 residues. CDR1 and CDR2 (germline): MDHEN, SYDVKM. CDR3 residues: CASSLYTGGGAGGYTF. The CDR3 nucleotides read TGTGCCAGCAGTTTATACACAGGGGGCGGGGCGGGCGGCTACACCTTC.

V is TRBV7-3 and J is TRBJ2-3; D possibly corresponds to TRBD2 (5 bases). V was trimmed by 2 bases and J by 1 base, leaving 10 bases between them. Germline CDR1 reads SGHTA; CDR2 reads FQGTGA. The CDR3 extends over 15 amino acids. CDR3 nucleotides: TGTGCCAGCAGCTTAGGCGGGCTGCGCACAGATACGCAGTATTTT. Translation gives CASSLGGLRTDTQYF.

The chain employs TRBV29-1 and TRBJ2-7; a weak D match, TRBD1 (6 bases). The CDR3 spans 16 residues. Germline V gene data show CDR1 as SQVTM and CDR2 as ANQGSEA. V lost 2 bases to trimming and J lost 1 base, with 18 bases between them. CDR3 protein: CSVEKLGAGDSYEQYF. CDR3 coding DNA: TGCAGCGTTGAAAAACTCGGGGCAGGGGATTCCTACGAGCAGTACTTC.

This clone has just one count. J is TRBJ2-7 and V is TRBV9; D possibly corresponds to TRBD1 (6 bases). V lost 4 bases, J lost 6 bases, and 20 bases lay in between. In germline, CDR1 is SGDLS, CDR2 YYNGEE. This CDR3 has 15 residues. CDR3 sequence: CASSRSGTRGPEQYF. DNA of the CDR3: TGTGCCAGCAGCCGGTCCGGGACAAGAGGACCCGAGCAGTACTTC.

The chain combines TRBV18 with TRBJ2-7, with TRBD1 as a possible D gene (5 bases). The CDR3 sequence is 14 residues long. Germline-derived CDR1 and CDR2 are KGHSH and LQKENI. V was pared by 3 bases and J by 5 bases, with 14 bases between. As DNA, the CDR3 is TGTGCCAGCTCACCCGCGACAGTTGGCAACGAGCAGTACTTC. Its protein product is CASSPATVGNEQYF.

The chain couples TRBV6-6 to TRBJ2-3; 9 nucleotides line up with TRBD1. There are 13 residues in the CDR3. The germline gives CDR1 MNHNY, CDR2 SVGAGI (reference sequence). The V segment lost 8 bases and the J segment 2 bases; nucleotides outside the gene matches: 2. Here the CDR3 reads CASRDRDTDTQYF. The CDR3 DNA follows: TGTGCCAGCCGGGACAGGGACACAGATACGCAGTATTTT.

The chain uses TRBV9 and TRBJ2-1; the D gene is possibly TRBD2 (6 bases). Deletions cut 0 bases from V and 5 bases from J, with 12 bases between. The CDR3 is made up of 15 amino acids. The germline CDR1 and CDR2 sequences are SGDLS and YYNGEE. The CDR3, as DNA: TGTGCCAGCAGCGTAGGGGGGAGGTCTAACAATGAGCAGTTCTTC. Amino acids: CASSVGGRSNNEQFF.

The rearrangement links TRBV10-3 to TRBJ2-1; D is possibly TRBD2 (6 bases). The CDR3 has 12 residues. V lost 4 bases and J lost 7, with 8 bases in between. Germline CDR1 reads ENHRY; CDR2 reads SYGVKD. CDR3 sequence: CAISAEGNEQFF. CDR3 nucleotide sequence: TGTGCCATCAGTGCGGAGGGGAATGAGCAGTTCTTC.

The genes are TRBV7-9 and TRBJ1-5, with a tentative D call TRBD1 (6 bases). The CDR3 is 15 amino acids. Deletions cut 6 bases from V and 2 bases from J, with 14 bases between. CDR1 and CDR2 from the germline V gene are SEHNR and FQNEAQ (reference sequence). The CDR3 protein is CASSLGGRGNQPQHF. In DNA, the CDR3 is TGTGCCAGCAGTCTGGGGGGGCGCGGCAATCAGCCCCAGCATTTT. Complete variable domain (other parts from reference TRBV7-9 and TRBJ1-5): DTGVSQNPRHKITKRGQNVTFRCDPISEHNRLYWYRQTLGQGPEFLTYFQNEAQLEKSRLLSDRFSAERPKGSFSTLEIQRTEQGDSAMYLCASSLGGRGNQPQHFGDGTRLSIL.

The gene calls are TRBV6-1 and TRBJ2-1; 10 positions agree with TRBD1. Germline lookup yields CDR1 MNHNS and CDR2 SASEGT. Trimming removed 7 bases from V and 8 bases from J; junction bases left unmatched: 11. The CDR3 has 15 residues. The CDR3 loop is CASTSDRGRWDEQFF. The CDR3 coding sequence is TGTGCCAGCACCTCTGACAGGGGGCGCTGGGATGAGCAGTTCTTC.

The chain carries TRBV7-9 and TRBJ2-5, with 9 bases aligning to TRBD1. The DNA end is more similar to TRBJ2-7, so the J call may be wrong. CDR1 SEHNR and CDR2 FQNEAQ come from the germline V gene (reference sequence). This CDR3 spans 15 amino acids. The CDR3 sequence: CASSPLVTGGAEQYF. As DNA, the CDR3 is TGTGCCAGCAGCCCCTTGGTGACAGGGGGAGCCGAGCAGTACTTC.

The chain combines TRBV25-1 with TRBJ2-7; a weak D match, TRBD1 (5 bases). This CDR3 is 17 amino acids long. CDR1 is MGHDK, CDR2 SYGVNS, per germline. Trimming removed 6 bases at V and 0 bases at J, with 21 bases between. CDR3 bases: TGTGCCAGCAGCAAAGGGGCTTCGGGTCCAGGCTCCTACGAGCAGTACTTC. It translates to CASSKGASGPGSYEQYF.

This clone was picked up one time. The chain recombines TRBV9 with TRBJ1-2; D remains ambiguous. Germline V lookup: CDR1 SGDLS, CDR2 YYNGEE. Between the trimmed V and J ends, which lost 0 bases and 4 bases, there was a span of 19 bases. CDR3 length: 17 residues. The CDR3 protein is CASSVDLHYHRLYGYTF. CDR3 bases: TGTGCCAGCAGCGTAGACCTGCACTATCATAGACTCTATGGCTACACCTTC.

This chain uses TRBV14 with TRBJ1-1; perhaps TRBD1 as D (6 bases). Germline assignment: CDR1 SGHDN and CDR2 FVKESK. The CDR3 consists of 17 residues. The germline V and J ends were trimmed by 0 bases and 3 bases, with 17 bases remaining between them. CDR3 coding DNA: TGTGCCAGCAGCCAAGATCACACAGGGCGGCCGTACACTGAAGCTTTCTTT. Amino acid sequence: CASSQDHTGRPYTEAFF.

This chain connects TRBV4-3 to TRBJ1-4; no firm D call. The CDR3 runs to 16 residues. Trimming took 1 base from V and 7 from J, leaving 16 bases between them. Germline CDR1 reads LGHNA; CDR2 reads YSLEER. CDR3 DNA: TGCGCCAGCAGCCAAGTGGGGAGGGAATTAAGTGAAAAACTGTTTTTT. The encoded protein is CASSQVGRELSEKLFF.